A selection of T cell receptor beta chains follows, all from one sample in a study of cytomegalovirus exposure and HLA in healthy donors. Repertoires were generated with immunoSEQ multiplex PCR, while TCRdb's copy carries only in-frame clones and drops some. The table records about 270,000 clones, just over 70% of them present only once. The sample taken for sequencing was PBMCs. These receptors were taken from a female donor in good health and CMV-seronegative. Both conserved end residues are part of each CDR3.

J gene | V gene | CDR3 protein
TRBJ2-1 | TRBV4-1 | CASSPLRAGLASYNEQFF
TRBJ2-1 | TRBV2 | CASTLAGGPGNEQFF
TRBJ2-7 | TRBV5-4 | CASSAPGTGSYEQYF
TRBJ1-5 | TRBV9 | CASSALRDTTSNQPQHF
TRBJ2-7 | TRBV4-2 | CASSQRTSGISYEQYF
TRBJ2-2 | TRBV10-3 | CAISDWLNTGELFF
TRBJ1-2 | TRBV7-9 | CASSPTGNYGYTF
TRBJ2-3 | TRBV27 | CASSLNGGSVDTQYF
TRBJ2-1 | TRBV6-1 | CASSESRTSGKGSYNEQFF
TRBJ2-1 | TRBV6-1 | CASSVQPLTGTGVGNEQFF
TRBJ1-1 | TRBV20-1 | CSAAGQPEAFF
TRBJ1-1 | TRBV10-3 | CATLQGGRAEAFF
TRBJ1-1 | TRBV4-2 | CASSHGTGRSTEAFF
TRBJ2-1 | TRBV18 | CASSPLMGGQLGNEQFF
TRBJ2-2 | TRBV5-1 | CASSFSLRDSGELFF
TRBJ1-4 | TRBV25-1 | CASSRSRETNEKLFF
TRBJ2-7 | TRBV5-1 | CASSALQGVGEQYF
TRBJ1-3 | TRBV7-9 | CASSLEGRVGTISGNTIYF
TRBJ2-7 | TRBV28 | CASRGQGGFEQYF
TRBJ2-7 | TRBV7-9 | CASSFTSGDSYEQYF
TRBJ2-7 | TRBV5-5 | CASTRTSGTYEQYF
TRBJ1-5 | TRBV7-9 | CASSPTGVGQPQHF
TRBJ2-3 | TRBV2 | CASSRLRSGTDTQYF
TRBJ1-2 | TRBV28 | CASSSWTTTNYGYTF
TRBJ2-7 | TRBV21-1 | CASSKAGLAGVYEQYF
TRBJ2-1 | TRBV4-1 | CASSQHGLASDEQFF
TRBJ2-1 | TRBV7-6 | CASSPWGGQSSYNEQFF
TRBJ2-5 | TRBV5-4 | CASSLAWSEQETQYF
TRBJ2-1 | TRBV28 | CATNNNNEQFF
TRBJ2-7 | TRBV9 | CASSVRGDTGQYF
TRBJ2-7 | TRBV6-5 | CASSLAGGSYEQYF
TRBJ2-7 | TRBV27 | CASRDRGSGEQYF
TRBJ2-2 | TRBV27 | CASSLPGLAGSTGELFF
TRBJ1-4 | TRBV11-2 | CASSSGTGGKLFF
TRBJ1-1 | TRBV6-5 | CASSSFGQGDSTEAFF
TRBJ1-1 | TRBV7-8 | CASRPWDRAMNTEAFF
TRBJ1-5 | TRBV10-3 | CAIKGDLDQPQHF
TRBJ2-1 | TRBV6-4 | CASSAVGAGDYNEQFF
TRBJ2-2 | TRBV6-1 | CASRETGTGELFF
TRBJ2-1 | TRBV19 | CASRIGGLGDNEQFF
TRBJ2-1 | TRBV19 | CASSSHQGGPYNEQFF
TRBJ2-2 | TRBV6-5 | CASRRRTANTGELFF
TRBJ1-5 | TRBV5-4 | CASSPGAGGNQPQHF
TRBJ2-4 | TRBV9 | CASSVDLKNIQYF
TRBJ1-3 | TRBV29-1 | CSVAELVGNTIYF
TRBJ2-5 | TRBV19 | CASSPRGGTQYF
TRBJ1-4 | TRBV11-3 | CASSPGGTNEKLFF
TRBJ2-3 | TRBV4-1 | CAVLVAGPTDTQYF
TRBJ2-3 | TRBV11-2 | CASSLEGTSSPDTQYF